This TCR beta chain was found in a study of high-grade serous ovarian cancer treatment subgroups. Findings and caveats of the study: These tumor repertoires lack spatial information from bulk sequencing.

Profiled with immunoSEQ multiplex PCR; TCRdb holds only in-frame clones, not every one. The sample gives approximately 5,000 clones, roughly 70% of which show up once; 7.5% to 9.5% is in the top ten. On this clone: Antigen specificity is unknown.

Tumor tissue was taken before any definitive surgery or chemotherapy was given. CDR1 and CDR2 from the germline V gene are SGDLS and YYNGEE. The CDR3 has 14 residues. The V end lost 6 bases, the J end lost 7 bases, and 16 bases lay between the germline ends. This chain uses TRBV9 with TRBJ2-2; no clear D gene. The receptor was isolated from a human donor with high-grade serous ovarian cancer. Sequenced input: tumor tissue. The CDR3 sequence is CASTPDQLVGELFF. CDR3 sequence (DNA): TGTGCCAGCACCCCGGACCAACTCGTCGGGGAGCTGTTTTTT.